These 24 T cell receptor beta chains share one sample of origin, sequenced in a study of blood T cell repertoires in COVID-19. Assay: immunoSEQ multiplex PCR; the TCRdb copy retains only in-frame clones and omits some. The sample includes 310,000 or so clones, almost 90% of them seen just once. Source material: peripheral blood. These receptors were collected from a woman in her twenties or thirties with COVID-19, enrolled during active disease.

The chain joins TRBV18 to TRBJ2-7; D call uncertain. The CDR3 contains 14 residues. The germline gives CDR1 KGHSH, CDR2 LQKENI. Trimming removed 3 bases from V and 2 bases from J, with 11 bases in between. The CDR3 nucleotides are TGTGCCAGCTCACCCTCTGACATGCCCTACGAGCAGTACTTC. Its translation: CASSPSDMPYEQYF.

This chain joins TRBV7-2 and TRBJ2-5; tentatively, D is TRBD1 (6 bases). The CDR3 extends over 16 amino acids. Trimming removed 5 bases from V and 5 bases from J, with 21 bases in between. CDR1 is SGHTA, CDR2 FQGNSA, per germline. CDR3 DNA: TGTGCCAGCAGCACGGGCGCCAGGGGTGTCGGCGAGACCCAGTACTTC. Protein sequence: CASSTGARGVGETQYF.

The V gene is TRBV2, the J gene TRBJ1-2, with 10 bases matching TRBD1. CDR1 and CDR2 (germline): SNHLY, FYNNEI. The CDR3 runs 14 residues. J was trimmed by 6 bases and V by 7 bases; bases with no gene match: 8. The CDR3 DNA follows: TGTGCCAGCACCCTATGGGGGACAGGGGATGGCTACACCTTC. It specifies CASTLWGTGDGYTF.

The chain has TRBV28 and TRBJ2-1; 11 bases match TRBD2. Trimming cost V 7 bases and J 2 bases; bases outside gene matches: 13. The germline V gene has CDR1 MDHEN and CDR2 SYDVKM. This CDR3 is 18 amino acids long. The CDR3 bases are TGTGCCAGCACTACCCTCCGGACTAGCGGGCAAACCTACAATGAGCAGTTCTTC. Encoded protein: CASTTLRTSGQTYNEQFF.

The CDR3 DNA reads TGTGCCAGTACCCTCGGAAACACCATATATTTT. Its translation is CASTLGNTIYF. The V gene is TRBV19, the J gene TRBJ1-3, with no clear D. The CDR3 totals 11 residues. V shed 7 bases and J shed 4 bases, with 5 bases lying between them. The germline CDR1 and CDR2 sequences are LNHDA and SQIVND (reference sequence).

The genes are TRBV5-4 and TRBJ1-1, with 7 bases identical to TRBD1. This CDR3 comprises 14 residues. V was pared by 4 bases and J by 1 base, with 4 bases of the junction left unmatched. Germline loops: CDR1 SGHNT, CDR2 YYREEE (reference sequence). This CDR3 is CASSPEGANTEAFF. In DNA, the CDR3 is TGTGCCAGCAGCCCGGAGGGGGCGAACACTGAAGCTTTCTTT.

The CDR3 DNA follows: TGTGCCAGCAGCTTCTGGGCAGGAGGCAATGAGCAGTTCTTC. Residues: CASSFWAGGNEQFF. The J gene is TRBJ2-1, the V gene TRBV5-4; D is perhaps TRBD2 (5 bases). There are 14 residues in the CDR3. With 2 bases removed from V and 6 bases from J, the gap between germline ends came to 12 bases. Per germline, CDR1 SGHNT and CDR2 YYREEE (reference sequence).

The chain joins TRBV4-2 to TRBJ1-5; unclear D gene. Germline assignment: CDR1 LGHNA and CDR2 YNFKEQ. The CDR3 is 14 residues long. V was pared by 0 bases and J by 6 bases, with 9 bases between. The CDR3 spells CASSQEERGQPQHF. The CDR3 DNA reads TGTGCCAGCAGCCAAGAGGAACGGGGTCAGCCCCAGCATTTT.

V is TRBV3-1 (or the pseudogene TRBV3-2) and J is TRBJ1-4; D is undetermined. Trimming left V 3 bases short and J 5 bases short, with 7 bases between. Germline V lookup: CDR1 LGHDT, CDR2 YNNKEL (reference sequence). The CDR3 is 13 amino acids. The DNA for the CDR3 is TGTGCCAGCAGCCACACAGAGAATGAAAAACTGTTTTTT. Translated, it gives CASSHTENEKLFF.

J is TRBJ1-2 and V is TRBV2; TRBD1 matches at 8 bases. The CDR3 is 19 amino acids. The trim removed 1 base at V and 2 bases at J, leaving 15 bases unmatched. Germline values: CDR1 SNHLY, CDR2 FYNNEI. The CDR3 is CASSEVVWRRGLDNYGYTF. For the CDR3, the DNA is TGTGCCAGCAGTGAAGTGGTGTGGCGCAGGGGGCTCGACAACTATGGCTACACCTTC.

The V call is TRBV19, the J call TRBJ2-7, with 10 bases fitting TRBD1. Trimming cost V 6 bases and J 2 bases; bases outside gene matches: 1. Germline CDR1 LNHDA, CDR2 SQIVND (reference sequence). This CDR3 contains 13 residues. CDR3 residues: CASRGTGAYEQYF. In DNA form, the CDR3 reads TGTGCCAGTAGGGGGACAGGGGCCTACGAGCAGTACTTC. Filled out from reference TRBV19 and TRBJ2-7, the complete variable domain reads DGGITQSPKYLFRKEGQNVTLSCEQNLNHDAMYWYRQDPGQGLRLIYYSQIVNDFQKGDIAEGYSVSREKKESFPLTVTSAQKNPTAFYLCASRGTGAYEQYFGPGTRLTVT.

V usage is TRBV7-9 and J usage is TRBJ2-2; 10 nucleotides match TRBD2. V lost 8 bases, J lost 5 bases, and 17 bases stayed unmatched. The germline gives CDR1 SEHNR, CDR2 FQNEAQ (reference sequence). The CDR3 runs 18 residues. This chain's CDR3 is CASSPTSGTFWWTGELFF. DNA for the CDR3: TGTGCCAGCTCCCCAACTAGCGGGACTTTTTGGTGGACCGGGGAGCTGTTTTTT.

On this clone: This sample includes further DNA sequences coding for the same CDR3. This sequence joins TRBV30 and TRBJ1-5, with D possibly being TRBD1 (6 bases). CDR1 is GTSNPN, CDR2 SVGIG, per germline (reference sequence). Trimming removed 3 bases at V and 4 bases at J, with 10 bases between. This CDR3 contains 13 residues. This chain's CDR3 is CAWSAQGNQPQHF. The CDR3 nucleotides read TGTGCCTGGAGCGCACAGGGAAATCAGCCCCAGCATTTT.

The chain carries TRBV2 and TRBJ2-4; 10 nucleotides line up with TRBD1. The V gene's germline CDR1 is SNHLY and CDR2 FYNNEI. The CDR3 has 17 amino acids. Trimming took 6 bases from V and 1 from J; bases not matched to a gene: 9. The CDR3 reads CASSSDRGRNAKNIQYF. CDR3 bases: TGTGCCAGCAGCTCAGACAGGGGGCGTAACGCCAAAAACATTCAGTACTTC.

The J gene is TRBJ2-7, the V gene TRBV6-6; no definite D call. The V gene's germline CDR1 is MNHNY and CDR2 SVGAGI (reference sequence). V was cut by 6 bases and J by 4 bases, with 10 bases left in between. This CDR3 has 12 residues. CDR3 amino acids: CASSLGQYEQYF. CDR3 nucleotide sequence: TGTGCCAGCAGCTTGGGCCAATACGAGCAGTACTTC.

V gene TRBV20-1 combines with J gene TRBJ1-4, with D perhaps matching TRBD1 (5 bases). The CDR3 extends over 14 amino acids. The germline V and J ends were trimmed by 3 bases and 5 bases, with 13 bases remaining between them. CDR1 and CDR2 (germline): DFQATT, SNEGSKA (reference sequence). The CDR3 DNA reads as TGCAGTGCTAGTGGTCCGACAGTCAATGAAAAACTGTTTTTT. Translation gives CSASGPTVNEKLFF.

This clone showed up just a few times. The chain combines TRBV5-1 with TRBJ1-3; 8 positions agree with TRBD1. The germline CDR1 and CDR2 sequences are SGHRS and YFSETQ. With V trimmed by 2 bases and J by 4 bases, 5 bases remained unmatched. The CDR3 runs to 15 residues. The CDR3 DNA follows: TGCGCCAGCAGCTTTGCAGGGGGCTCGGGAAACACCATATATTTT. Protein product: CASSFAGGSGNTIYF.

The chain has TRBV24-1 and TRBJ2-5; D call uncertain. CDR3 length equals 14 residues. Deletions cut 9 bases from V and 2 bases from J, with 15 bases between. CDR1 is KGHDR, CDR2 SFDVKD, per germline. The CDR3 here is CATGSGGFQETQYF. The CDR3 DNA sequence: TGTGCCACCGGGTCGGGTGGTTTTCAAGAGACCCAGTACTTC.

This chain links TRBV19 with TRBJ1-5; TRBD1 matches at 9 bases. Germline V gene data show CDR1 as LNHDA and CDR2 as SQIVND (reference sequence). The CDR3 is 15 amino acids. Germline trimming cut 1 base from V and 6 bases from J; bases unmatched to any gene: 4. Here the CDR3 DNA reads TGTGCCAGTAGTATAGCGGACAGGGGCGGTCAGCCCCAGCATTTT. It specifies CASSIADRGGQPQHF.

In DNA, the CDR3 is TGTGCCAGCAGCTTCGGGCGGGAGGAGTACTTC. Translating gives CASSFGREEYF. The chain joins TRBV5-6 to TRBJ2-7; 8 nucleotides align to TRBD2. CDR3 length: 11 amino acids. Germline CDR1 is SGHDT and CDR2 is YYEEEE. Trimming cost V 2 bases and J 11 bases; bases outside gene matches: 3.

The DNA of the CDR3 is TGTGCCAGCAGCGGCGGCGATCAGCCCCAGCATTTT. Translating it yields CASSGGDQPQHF. The chain has TRBV2 and TRBJ1-5, with D unclear. V was trimmed by 6 bases and J by 5 bases, leaving 8 bases between them. CDR1 is SNHLY, CDR2 FYNNEI, per germline. The CDR3 is 12 amino acids.

This clone showed up just once. The V gene is TRBV11-2, the J gene TRBJ1-2; 7 nucleotides line up with TRBD1. V lost 5 bases to trimming and J lost 8 bases; unmatched junction nucleotides: 8. The germline V gene has CDR1 SGHAT and CDR2 FQNNGV. The CDR3 has 13 amino acids. The DNA of the CDR3 is TGTGCCAGCAGCCCCCTCGACAGGGTCGGCTACACCTTC. Protein: CASSPLDRVGYTF.

The chain recombines TRBV7-9 with TRBJ2-1; the match to TRBD2 covers 12 bases. Per the germline V gene, CDR1 is SEHNR and CDR2 is FQNEAQ (reference sequence). Trimming removed 6 bases from V and 6 bases from J; junction bases left unmatched: 9. This CDR3 contains 16 residues. This CDR3 reads CASRPPLAGGPNEQFF. As DNA, the CDR3 is TGTGCCAGCAGACCTCCCCTAGCGGGAGGGCCCAATGAGCAGTTCTTC.

The J gene is TRBJ2-7, the V gene TRBV9, with 7 nucleotides matching TRBD1. CDR1 is SGDLS and CDR2 is YYNGEE in the germline V gene. V gave up 4 bases and J gave up 2 bases; unmatched junction bases: 9. The CDR3 is 15 residues long. CDR3 DNA sequence: TGTGCCAGCAGCCTCGGACAGGAACTACCCTACGAGCAGTACTTC. This gives the protein CASSLGQELPYEQYF.